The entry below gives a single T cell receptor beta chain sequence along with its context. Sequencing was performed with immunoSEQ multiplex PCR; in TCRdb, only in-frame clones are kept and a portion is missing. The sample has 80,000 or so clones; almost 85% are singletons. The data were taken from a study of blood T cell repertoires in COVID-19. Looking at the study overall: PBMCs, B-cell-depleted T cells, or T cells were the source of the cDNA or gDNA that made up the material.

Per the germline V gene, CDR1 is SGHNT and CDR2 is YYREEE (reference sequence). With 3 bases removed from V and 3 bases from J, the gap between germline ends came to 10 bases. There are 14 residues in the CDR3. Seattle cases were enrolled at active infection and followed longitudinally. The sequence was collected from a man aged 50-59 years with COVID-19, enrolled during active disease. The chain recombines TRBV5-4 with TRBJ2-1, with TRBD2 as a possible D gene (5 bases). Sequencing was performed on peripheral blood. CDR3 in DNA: TGTGCCAGCAGCTATAAAGGACTCTACAATGAGCAGTTCTTC. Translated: CASSYKGLYNEQFF.